This TCR beta chain originates from a study of identical twins. Regarding the study as a whole: Without tracking the same donors, conclusions rested on cross-sectional statistical analysis.

Addition of a universal primer site occurred through template switching, and cDNA carried unique molecular identifiers. MiXCR, run by TCRdb on the 5' RACE reads, gives a single entry per CDR3 protein. The profile covers 1.5 million or so distinct CDR3 sequences, with roughly a third appearing a single time and about 0.25% taken by the ten largest. The CDR3 loop spans 13 amino acids. Germline CDR1 SQVTM, CDR2 ANQGSEA. The trim removed 4 bases at V and 12 bases at J, leaving 13 bases unmatched. Healthy Caucasians, and only they, were the donors. On this clonotype itself: Its target is unknown.

V and J are TRBV29-1 and TRBJ2-5; 8 bases align to TRBD2. Sequenced sample: cord blood. This TCR was sampled from a newborn girl in good health. The CDR3, as DNA: TGCAGCGTTGCCCTAAGGACTAGCAGGAGAGAGTACTTC. Translated, it gives CSVALRTSRREYF.